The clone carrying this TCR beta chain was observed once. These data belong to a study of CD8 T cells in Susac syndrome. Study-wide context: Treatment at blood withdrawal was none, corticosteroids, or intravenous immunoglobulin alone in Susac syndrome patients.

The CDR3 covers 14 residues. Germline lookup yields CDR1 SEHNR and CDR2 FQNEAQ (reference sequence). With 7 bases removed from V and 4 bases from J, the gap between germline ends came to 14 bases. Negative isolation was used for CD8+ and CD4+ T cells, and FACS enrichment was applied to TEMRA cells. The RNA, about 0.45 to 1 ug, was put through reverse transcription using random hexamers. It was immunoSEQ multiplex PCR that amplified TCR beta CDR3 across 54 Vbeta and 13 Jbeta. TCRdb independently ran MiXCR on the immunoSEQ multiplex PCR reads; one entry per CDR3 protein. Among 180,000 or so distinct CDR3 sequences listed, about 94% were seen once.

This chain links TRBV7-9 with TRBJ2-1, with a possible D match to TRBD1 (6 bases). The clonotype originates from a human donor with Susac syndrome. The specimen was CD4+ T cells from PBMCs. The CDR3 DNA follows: TGTGCCAGCACCGACCGACAGGCTTACAATGAGCAGTTCTTC. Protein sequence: CASTDRQAYNEQFF.